This entry features one T cell receptor beta chain sequence. Its antigen specificity is not known. Base qualities are not at hand, and no much larger clone is one base apart. The germline V gene sets CDR1 to SGHRS and CDR2 to YFSETQ. V ends up 6 bases short and J 13 bases short, with an unmatched junction base count of 10. Measured from the cysteine to the phenylalanine, the CDR3 is 14 residues long. CDR3 DNA is the only sequence kept; it has 42 bases, read in frame from the first base. The data were taken from a study of preoperative IRX-2 immunotherapy in early breast cancer (dated by TCRdb to the late 2010s). To prepare the library, the immunoSEQ multiplex PCR assay was applied. TCRdb carries this immuneACCESS record with in-frame sequences only. Its versions omit some clonotypes, under half of them owing to an unresolved V gene in the studies checked, with the rest unexplained. Counted in this sample were some 7,200 clones; approximately 80% of them appeared once. The ten most abundant clones make up approximately 16% of the sample.

Interpreted using the paper, the treatment or condition label stands for: preoperative locoregional IRX-2 cytokine immunotherapy. The samples were obtained from a phase Ib study in which preoperative, locoregional IRX-2 cytokine immunotherapy intended to prime immune responses was tested. Before surgery, IRX-2 was given to the donors, who were patients with early-stage breast cancer. Sequences were derived from tumor tissue, sampled after IRX-2 immunotherapy. Here the chain combines TRBV5-1 and TRBJ2-2; 12 of the junction bases match TRBD1. The TCR originated in a human donor with breast cancer. The CDR3 protein is CASTRDRGPMGLFF. The nucleotide sequence is given as TGCGCCAGCACTAGGGACAGGGGGCCCATGGGGCTGTTTTTT.